These 10 T cell receptor beta chains share one sample of origin, sequenced in a study of T cell responses to AZD1222 COVID-19 vaccine. The data were produced by immunoSEQ multiplex PCR, yet TCRdb's version contains in-frame clones alone and is incomplete. Of some 79,000 clones listed, around 82% are singletons. Specimen: peripheral blood, collected 28 days after the second AZD1222 dose. These receptors all stem from an adult who received the AZD1222 COVID-19 vaccine.

The V and J genes are TRBV10-1 and TRBJ2-2; D possibly corresponds to TRBD2 (6 bases). From germline, CDR1 is WNHNN and CDR2 SYGVQD (reference sequence). The length of the CDR3 is 13 residues. V was shortened by 8 bases and J by 6 bases, with 13 bases between the two germline ends. CDR3 bases: TGCGCCAGCTCCGGGGGACGATCCGGGGAGCTGTTTTTT. Protein: CASSGGRSGELFF.

The J gene is TRBJ1-3, the V gene TRBV19; no clear D. Trimming took 5 bases from V and 4 from J, leaving 9 bases between them. The CDR3 has 13 residues. Germline CDR1 reads LNHDA; CDR2 reads SQIVND (reference sequence). The CDR3 spells CASSPVVGNTIYF. The CDR3, as DNA: TGTGCCAGTAGTCCAGTCGTGGGAAACACCATATATTTT.

This chain joins TRBV9 and TRBJ2-7, with D possibly TRBD1 on 6 matching bases. The V end lost 4 bases, the J end lost 2 bases, and 13 bases lay between the germline ends. The CDR3 spans 14 residues. Germline loops: CDR1 SGDLS, CDR2 YYNGEE. CDR3 coding DNA: TGTGCCAGCAGCACCGGACAGCCGACCTACGAGCAGTACTTC. Its translation: CASSTGQPTYEQYF.

Here the CDR3 reads CASSHSSGGALDTQYF. The CDR3 region has the DNA TGCGCCAGCAGCCACTCTAGCGGGGGGGCCTTGGATACGCAGTATTTT. This chain joins TRBV5-1 and TRBJ2-3; 12 nucleotides line up with TRBD2. Germline V gives CDR1 SGHRS, CDR2 YFSETQ. Trimming removed 4 bases from V and 6 bases from J; junction bases left unmatched: 9. There are 16 residues in the CDR3.

The V call is TRBV7-9, the J call TRBJ2-1; 11 bases align to TRBD2. The germline CDR1 and CDR2 sequences are SEHNR and FQNEAQ (reference sequence). V lost 8 bases to trimming and J lost 2 bases; unmatched junction nucleotides: 2. The CDR3 extends over 14 amino acids. For the CDR3, the DNA is TGTGCCAGCCCTAGCGGGGGGACCTACAATGAGCAGTTCTTC. Protein sequence: CASPSGGTYNEQFF. The entire variable domain, with the rest obtained from reference TRBV7-9 and TRBJ2-1, is as follows: DTGVSQNPRHKITKRGQNVTFRCDPISEHNRLYWYRQTLGQGPEFLTYFQNEAQLEKSRLLSDRFSAERPKGSFSTLEIQRTEQGDSAMYLCASPSGGTYNEQFFGPGTRLTVL.

This sequence joins TRBV7-8 and TRBJ1-5; 7 bases line up with TRBD1. V lost 7 bases to trimming and J lost 7 bases; unmatched junction nucleotides: 10. Per the germline V gene, CDR1 is SGHVS and CDR2 is FQNEAQ. The length of the CDR3 is 14 residues. Here the CDR3 reads CASTSRGSQQPQHF. The DNA of the CDR3 is TGTGCCAGCACCTCCAGGGGGTCGCAACAGCCCCAGCATTTT.

V gene TRBV30 combines with J gene TRBJ1-5; D remains ambiguous. Germline V gene sequence: CDR1 GTSNPN, CDR2 SVGIG (reference sequence). CDR3 length: 13 amino acids. V was trimmed by 1 base and J by 0 bases, leaving 4 bases between them. CDR3 bases: TGTGCCTGGAGTGCAGATAGCAATCAGCCCCAGCATTTT. This translates into CAWSADSNQPQHF. The complete variable domain, with remaining parts taken from reference TRBV30 and TRBJ1-5, reads SQTIHQWPATLVQPVGSPLSLECTVEGTSNPNLYWYRQAAGRGLQLLFYSVGIGQISSEVPQNLSASRPQDRQFILSSKKLLLSDSGFYLCAWSADSNQPQHFGDGTRLSIL.

CDR3 sequence reads: CASSLEVNTEAFF. DNA for the CDR3: TGCGCCAGCAGCTTGGAGGTGAACACTGAAGCTTTCTTT. This chain uses TRBV5-1 with TRBJ1-1; D gene ambiguous. Trimming took off 0 bases at V and 0 bases at J, with 3 bases between the two ends. The CDR3 spans 13 residues. In germline, CDR1 is SGHRS, CDR2 YFSETQ.

Only one count was recorded for this clone. The chain has TRBV12-3 or TRBV12-4 and TRBJ2-1; D gene ambiguous. The V gene lost 6 bases and the J gene lost 4 bases, with 1 base spanning the gap. The CDR3 has 10 amino acids. The CDR3 sequence is CASRYNEQFF. In nucleotides, the CDR3 is TGTGCCAGCAGGTACAATGAGCAGTTCTTC.

The chain recombines TRBV27 with TRBJ2-1, with no clear D. This CDR3 contains 12 residues. V gave up 9 bases and J gave up 5 bases, with 11 bases separating them. Germline CDR1 reads MNHEY; CDR2 reads SMNVEV (reference sequence). CDR3 bases: TGTGCCAGTAATACCGACGACAATGAGCAGTTCTTC. Its translation is CASNTDDNEQFF.